The clone carrying this T cell receptor beta chain appeared many times. What it binds is unknown. This specimen comes from a study of spatial heterogeneity in lung cancer. Study in general: Consistently, beta-chain sequences turned up in larger numbers than alpha-chain sequences did.

Study-wide points: Tumor TCRs that were ubiquitous and expanded showed up in blood more at resection than follow-up.

Trimming stripped 4 bases from V and 4 bases from J, with 15 bases between. The CDR3 sequence is 15 residues long. Per the germline V gene, CDR1 is SGHNT and CDR2 is YYREEE (reference sequence). TCR cDNA molecules were tagged individually, and each one carried a unique molecular identifier. TCRdb re-derived calls from the 5' RACE reads in MiXCR, one entry per CDR3 protein. The profile shows 60,000 to 85,000 distinct CDR3 sequences, roughly 8.9% of them singletons. Regarding time point: blood at routine non-recurrence follow-up after resection. Without sorting, whole RNA was sequenced from tumor, nontumor lung or frozen PBMC.

Specimen: PBMCs, collected at follow-up. This chain joins TRBV5-4 and TRBJ2-1; the D gene could be TRBD1 or TRBD2 (5 bases each). The receptor comes from a female donor with early-stage non-small cell lung cancer. Written as DNA, the CDR3 is TGTGCCAGCAGCATGGGGACCGAGCGATACAATGAGCAGTTCTTC. It is translated as CASSMGTERYNEQFF.